The 32 T cell receptor beta chains listed next were all sequenced from one sample in a study of T cell repertoires in cytomegalovirus infection. TCRdb re-derived calls from the reads in MiXCR, one entry per CDR3 protein. The sample has roughly 720,000 distinct CDR3 sequences, under 40% seen once. Sequenced input: PBMCs. Every receptor here comes from a human donor in good health (CMV status not recorded). Some clones in this sample may be carry-over from other donors' samples.

This clonotype has only a few counts. The genes are TRBV5-1 and TRBJ1-2, with 9 bases matching TRBD1. This CDR3 is built from 15 residues. Germline lookup yields CDR1 SGHRS and CDR2 YFSETQ. Trimming removed 5 bases from V and 3 bases from J; junction bases left unmatched: 8. The DNA for the CDR3 is TGCGCCAGCAGAGAAGCGGGACAGGGTGACTATGGCTACACCTTC. Its translation is CASREAGQGDYGYTF.

The chain couples TRBV20-1 to TRBJ2-7, with D possibly being TRBD2 (5 bases). V was cut by 5 bases and J by 6 bases, with 11 bases left in between. Germline lookup yields CDR1 DFQATT and CDR2 SNEGSKA (reference sequence). This CDR3 is 11 amino acids long. The CDR3 DNA follows: TGCAGTGCTTCGACCGAGGGCGAGCAGTACTTC. Translation: CSASTEGEQYF.

The rearrangement joins TRBV7-8 to TRBJ2-2; the D gene could be TRBD1 or TRBD2 (5 bases each). CDR3 length: 16 residues. Trimming cost V 3 bases and J 1 base, with 12 bases left between them. Germline-derived CDR1 and CDR2 are SGHVS and FQNEAQ. CDR3 residues: CASSFSGGENTGELFF. CDR3 bases: TGTGCCAGCAGCTTTTCTGGGGGAGAGAACACCGGGGAGCTGTTTTTT.

This clonotype has just a few counts. The chain carries TRBV24-1 and TRBJ1-5; unclear D gene. The CDR3 length is 13 residues. Germline CDR1 reads KGHDR; CDR2 reads SFDVKD. Trimming removed 9 bases at V and 3 bases at J, with 11 bases between. CDR3 in amino acids: CATGSGNNQPQHF. The CDR3 DNA reads as TGTGCCACCGGATCCGGGAACAATCAGCCCCAGCATTTT.

This clonotype turned up a few times. This chain's CDR3 is CASSLGAGGNYGYTF. In DNA form, the CDR3 reads TGTGCCAGCAGCTTAGGGGCAGGGGGGAACTATGGCTACACCTTC. The genes are TRBV7-8 and TRBJ1-2; 7 positions agree with TRBD1. CDR1 SGHVS and CDR2 FQNEAQ come from the germline V gene. V lost 1 base, J lost 2 bases, and 4 bases stayed unmatched. This CDR3 region has 15 residues.

This clonotype has ten or more counts. The CDR3 DNA reads TGTGCCAGCAGCTTTACCCGAACAGGTTCTTTGGGTTCACCCCTCCACTTT. Encoded protein: CASSFTRTGSLGSPLHF. This chain uses TRBV7-8 with TRBJ1-6; a possible D gene is TRBD1 (5 bases). The V gene lost 3 bases and the J gene lost 9 bases, with 21 bases spanning the gap. Per germline, CDR1 SGHVS and CDR2 FQNEAQ. The CDR3 runs 17 residues.

This clonotype was observed a handful of times. This chain connects TRBV24-1 to TRBJ2-1, with 10 bases that match TRBD2. The V and J ends lost 3 bases and 6 bases, in that order; junction bases with no gene match: 7. CDR1 KGHDR and CDR2 SFDVKD come from the germline V gene. The CDR3 has 16 residues. The CDR3 bases are TGTGCCACCAGTGATCCGCTAGCGGGAGTTCCCAATGAGCAGTTCTTC. Translation gives CATSDPLAGVPNEQFF.

The CDR3 region has the DNA TGTGCCAGCCGCCCACCCCCGGGCACTGAAGCTTTCTTT. It codes for CASRPPPGTEAFF. The chain uses TRBV7-9 and TRBJ1-1, with unresolved D. The CDR3 length is 13 residues. Germline V gene sequence: CDR1 SEHNR, CDR2 FQNEAQ (reference sequence). V lost 8 bases and J lost 4, with 14 bases in between.

The chain carries TRBV5-1 and TRBJ1-6; D remains unclear. The CDR3 has 13 amino acids. Trimming left V 0 bases short and J 9 bases short, with 7 bases between. Germline-derived CDR1 and CDR2 are SGHRS and YFSETQ. The CDR3 DNA reads TGCGCCAGCAGCTTGGGAGGGCCTTCACCCCTCCACTTT. This codes for CASSLGGPSPLHF.

This clonotype was detected only a few times. The chain carries TRBV7-6 and TRBJ2-2; weak D call: TRBD2 (6 bases). The germline CDR1 and CDR2 sequences are SGHVS and FNYEAQ. The CDR3 loop spans 17 amino acids. With 5 bases removed from V and 0 bases from J, the gap between germline ends came to 16 bases. The CDR3 region is CASSPVGGSANTGELFF. The CDR3 DNA is TGTGCCAGCAGCCCGGTGGGGGGATCCGCGAACACCGGGGAGCTGTTTTTT. Using reference TRBV7-6 and TRBJ2-2 for the parts outside the CDR3, the full variable domain is GAGVSQSPRYKVTKRGQDVALRCDPISGHVSLYWYRQALGQGPEFLTYFNYEAQQDKSGLPNDRFSAERPEGSISTLTIQRTEQRDSAMYRCASSPVGGSANTGELFFGEGSRLTVL.

The chain joins TRBV20-1 to TRBJ2-7, with D hard to call. V lost 1 base and J lost 6, with 7 bases in between. The germline V gene encodes CDR1 DFQATT and CDR2 SNEGSKA (reference sequence). CDR3 length: 11 residues. CDR3 protein: CSARGYIEQYF. Written as DNA, the CDR3 is TGCAGTGCTAGAGGGTACATCGAGCAGTACTTC.

The chain recombines TRBV2 with TRBJ2-1; D is possibly TRBD1 (6 bases). The CDR3 is 16 residues long. V gave up 3 bases and J gave up 12 bases, with 24 bases separating them. Germline lookup yields CDR1 SNHLY and CDR2 FYNNEI. The CDR3 nucleotides are TGTGCCAGCAGTGAGTCAGGGGCGAGGTTGGGCGTAGTGCAGTTCTTC. It translates to CASSESGARLGVVQFF.

This clonotype was observed many times. The rearrangement joins TRBV7-2 to TRBJ2-7; 10 bases map to TRBD2. This CDR3 has 15 amino acids. In germline, CDR1 is SGHTA, CDR2 FQGNSA. The trim removed 5 bases at V and 4 bases at J, leaving 8 bases unmatched. The CDR3 sequence: CASSPSGSGAYEQYF. Written as DNA, the CDR3 is TGTGCCAGCAGCCCTAGCGGGAGTGGGGCTTACGAGCAGTACTTC.

The chain is built from TRBV2 and TRBJ1-5, with D hard to call. The length of the CDR3 is 12 residues. Germline CDR1 reads SNHLY; CDR2 reads FYNNEI. V was shortened by 2 bases and J by 6 bases, with 5 bases between the two germline ends. For the CDR3, the DNA is TGTGCCAGCAGTGAACAGGTTCAGCCCCAGCATTTT. Residues: CASSEQVQPQHF. Variable domain in full (rest from reference TRBV2 and TRBJ1-5): EPEVTQTPSHQVTQMGQEVILRCVPISNHLYFYWYRQILGQKVEFLVSFYNNEISEKSEIFDDQFSVERPDGSNFTLKIRSTKLEDSAMYFCASSEQVQPQHFGDGTRLSIL.

This clonotype was seen ten or more times. V is TRBV12-3 or TRBV12-4 and J is TRBJ1-1; 8 bases are shared with TRBD1. Losses at the gene ends were 6 bases for V and 4 bases for J; bases not matched to a gene: 4. The CDR3 has 13 residues. Here the CDR3 DNA reads TGTGCCAGCAGCTTGACAGGGGCCACTGAAGCTTTCTTT. It translates to CASSLTGATEAFF.

The rearrangement uses TRBV28 and TRBJ1-1, with unresolved D. CDR3 length: 15 amino acids. V was cut by 4 bases and J by 1 base, with 13 bases left in between. CDR1 and CDR2 from the germline V gene are MDHEN and SYDVKM. CDR3: CASSSSDGPNTEAFF. The CDR3, as DNA: TGTGCCAGCAGTTCCTCGGACGGTCCGAACACTGAAGCTTTCTTT. Full variable domain (rest looked up from reference TRBV28 and TRBJ1-1): DVKVTQSSRYLVKRTGEKVFLECVQDMDHENMFWYRQDPGLGLRLIYFSYDVKMKEKGDIPEGYSVSREKKERFSLILESASTNQTSMYLCASSSSDGPNTEAFFGQGTRLTVV.

This clonotype was found a few times. The chain employs TRBV7-6 and TRBJ2-3, with 13 nucleotides matching TRBD2. The germline V gene encodes CDR1 SGHVS and CDR2 FNYEAQ. J was trimmed by 3 bases and V by 0 bases; bases with no gene match: 9. The CDR3 is 19 amino acids. In DNA form, the CDR3 reads TGTGCCAGCAGCTTAGCCACTAGCGGGAGGGCCGTTCAGACAGATACGCAGTATTTT. The encoded protein is CASSLATSGRAVQTDTQYF.

This clonotype was seen a handful of times. The chain combines TRBV2 with TRBJ1-5; 8 bases map to TRBD1. With V trimmed by 7 bases and J by 2 bases, 7 bases remained unmatched. This CDR3 has 15 amino acids. The germline V gene encodes CDR1 SNHLY and CDR2 FYNNEI. This CDR3 is CASKKTDRGNQPQHF. CDR3 nucleotides: TGTGCCAGCAAAAAAACGGACAGGGGCAATCAGCCCCAGCATTTT.

The V and J genes are TRBV11-3 and TRBJ2-3; 8 bases match TRBD2. J lost 1 base, V lost 5 bases, and 5 bases had no gene match. Germline CDR1 SGHNT, CDR2 YENEEA. There are 15 residues in the CDR3. The CDR3 is CASSPRAGGTDTQYF. The CDR3 nucleotides read TGTGCCAGCAGCCCCAGAGCGGGGGGCACAGATACGCAGTATTTT.

V usage is TRBV11-2 and J usage is TRBJ2-2; D gene unclear. CDR1 SGHAT and CDR2 FQNNGV come from the germline V gene. This CDR3 is built from 14 residues. Trimming pared 2 bases from V and 3 bases from J, leaving 7 bases between. The CDR3 sequence is CASSLITYTGELFF. CDR3 nucleotide sequence: TGTGCCAGCAGCTTAATTACGTACACCGGGGAGCTGTTTTTT.

The chain uses TRBV6-6 and TRBJ1-2, with unresolved D. Germline V gene data show CDR1 as MNHNY and CDR2 as SVGAGI (reference sequence). CDR3 length equals 13 residues. Trimming removed 6 bases at V and 5 bases at J, with 13 bases between. The CDR3 DNA sequence: TGTGCCAGCAGCCCCGGGAGGACTTATGGCTACACCTTC. It specifies CASSPGRTYGYTF.

This clonotype was seen more than once but under ten times. The CDR3, as DNA: TGTGCCAGCAGACGTCCGGGACAGAGCACAGATACGCAGTATTTT. Its translation is CASRRPGQSTDTQYF. This chain links TRBV7-2 with TRBJ2-3; 7 bases fit TRBD1. The junction had 6 bases not matched to a gene; V was cut back by 6 bases and J by 0 bases. Germline lookup yields CDR1 SGHTA and CDR2 FQGNSA. The CDR3 is 15 amino acids.

This rearrangement joins TRBV7-6 to TRBJ1-2, with 8 positions matching TRBD1. Germline CDR1 is SGHVS and CDR2 is FNYEAQ. J was trimmed by 4 bases and V by 5 bases; bases with no gene match: 3. This CDR3 is built from 13 residues. The CDR3 reads CASSPGGFYGYTF. The CDR3 bases are TGTGCCAGCAGCCCAGGGGGCTTCTATGGCTACACCTTC. The variable domain in full, completed from reference TRBV7-6 and TRBJ1-2, reads GAGVSQSPRYKVTKRGQDVALRCDPISGHVSLYWYRQALGQGPEFLTYFNYEAQQDKSGLPNDRFSAERPEGSISTLTIQRTEQRDSAMYRCASSPGGFYGYTFGSGTRLTVV.

The J gene is TRBJ1-1, the V gene TRBV2; D is uncertain. Germline V gene data show CDR1 as SNHLY and CDR2 as FYNNEI. This CDR3 spans 14 amino acids. Trimming took 1 base from V and 4 from J, leaving 10 bases between them. CDR3 region: CASSEGIDITEAFF. For the CDR3, the DNA is TGTGCCAGCAGTGAAGGGATTGACATCACTGAAGCTTTCTTT.

The chain is built from TRBV20-1 and TRBJ2-5; D is ambiguous. The germline V and J ends were trimmed by 3 bases and 5 bases, with 10 bases remaining between them. The V gene's germline CDR1 is DFQATT and CDR2 SNEGSKA (reference sequence). This CDR3 has 12 residues. The CDR3 nucleotides are TGCAGTGCTAGGCGCTTGGGGGAGACCCAGTACTTC. Encoded protein: CSARRLGETQYF.

This clonotype was observed a handful of times. This chain connects TRBV5-8 to TRBJ1-4; D gene ambiguous. This CDR3 is 11 amino acids long. Trimming stripped 2 bases from V and 14 bases from J, with 10 bases between. Germline V gives CDR1 SGHTS, CDR2 YDEGEE. CDR3 protein: CASSFYHWLFF. The CDR3 DNA reads TGTGCCAGCAGCTTCTATCATTGGCTGTTTTTT.

The rearrangement joins TRBV5-6 to TRBJ2-1, with TRBD2 identical over 10 bases. Germline CDR1 is SGHDT and CDR2 is YYEEEE. J was trimmed by 8 bases and V by 4 bases; bases with no gene match: 24. The CDR3 loop spans 20 amino acids. CDR3: CASSLHRRTSGTLVLDEQFF. DNA for the CDR3: TGTGCCAGCAGCCTCCACAGGCGGACTAGCGGAACCCTCGTTTTGGATGAGCAGTTCTTC.

Concerning this clonotype itself: Possible read error: a much larger clone is one base away. V gene TRBV20-1 combines with J gene TRBJ2-3; TRBD2 aligns across 10 bases. Germline values: CDR1 DFQATT, CDR2 SNEGSKA (reference sequence). The CDR3 contains 16 residues. In DNA, the CDR3 is TGCGGTGCTAGAGATCCCAGCGGGGGGGCCATAGATACGCAGTATTTT. As protein: CGARDPSGGAIDTQYF.

With respect to this clonotype: Because the CDR3 is missing its conserved closing phenylalanine or tryptophan, this is likely a read error. The chain employs TRBV11-2 and TRBJ1-4; D might be TRBD1 (6 bases). The CDR3 covers 17 residues. In germline, CDR1 is SGHAT, CDR2 FQNNGV. The CDR3 loop reads CASSLDGRRGSNETLFC. The CDR3 bases are TGTGCCAGCAGCTTAGATGGCAGAAGGGGGTCTAATGAAACACTGTTTTGT.

This clonotype has at least ten counts. V gene TRBV7-8 combines with J gene TRBJ1-5; D gene uncertain. The V gene lost 7 bases and the J gene lost 0 bases, with 16 bases spanning the gap. The CDR3 has 16 residues. Germline-derived CDR1 and CDR2 are SGHVS and FQNEAQ. The CDR3: CASTPYGRISNQPQHF. Written as DNA, the CDR3 is TGTGCCAGCACCCCGTACGGACGGATTAGCAATCAGCCCCAGCATTTT.

The chain couples TRBV7-9 to TRBJ1-4; weak D call: TRBD1 (5 bases). This CDR3 is built from 12 residues. CDR1 is SEHNR, CDR2 FQNEAQ, per germline (reference sequence). V gave up 11 bases and J gave up 4 bases, with 11 bases separating them. DNA of the CDR3: TGTGCCGCGGGACGGAATAATGAAAAACTGTTTTTT. Protein sequence: CAAGRNNEKLFF.

This clonotype was observed a handful of times. The genes are TRBV28 and TRBJ1-2; 7 nucleotides match TRBD1. Unmatched junction bases numbered 15, after V lost 7 bases and J lost 13 bases. Germline-derived CDR1 and CDR2 are MDHEN and SYDVKM. CDR3 length equals 13 residues. The CDR3, as DNA: TGTGCCAGCATCCCCCCTGGGCCAGGGGGAAGCACCTTC. Protein product: CASIPPGPGGSTF.